This T cell receptor beta chain originates from a study of neurological immune-mediated disorders. Trimming stripped 4 bases from V and 9 bases from J, with 17 bases between. CDR1 and CDR2 (germline): SGHRS, YFSETQ. The CDR3 covers 14 residues. Ten or more counts support this clonotype. TCRdb independently ran MiXCR on the 5' RACE reads; one entry per CDR3 protein. This table holds tens of thousands of distinct CDR3 sequences, roughly 15% found once. This receptor was identified in a woman aged 45-59 years with HTLV-1-associated myelopathy (HAM/TSP). Sample: PBMCs. The chain links TRBV5-1 to TRBJ2-4, with a weak D call TRBD1 (7 bases). The CDR3 region is CASSRDTQGGIQYF. CDR3 nucleotides: TGCGCCAGCAGCCGGGACACCCAGGGGGGCATTCAGTACTTC.